The 15 T cell receptor beta chains below all came from one sample that was sequenced in a study of blood T cell repertoires in COVID-19. Produced via immunoSEQ multiplex PCR; TCRdb's table is partial and in-frame only. This sample has roughly 150,000 clones, with roughly 90% found just once. The sample comprised peripheral blood. Source of these receptors: a young man with COVID-19, enrolled during active disease.

The CDR3: CASRDRDSPVSEQYF. Written as DNA, the CDR3 is TGTGCCAGCAGGGATAGGGACTCACCGGTGAGTGAGCAGTACTTC. The chain uses TRBV4-2 and TRBJ2-7, with D possibly matching TRBD2 (6 bases). CDR1 LGHNA and CDR2 YNFKEQ come from the germline V gene. V was pared by 6 bases and J by 7 bases, with 22 bases between. The CDR3 is 15 amino acids.

V usage is TRBV28 and J usage is TRBJ2-7; D is perhaps TRBD2 (5 bases). Trimming removed 7 bases from V and 4 bases from J, with 17 bases in between. This CDR3 is 14 amino acids long. CDR1 and CDR2 (germline): MDHEN, SYDVKM. CDR3 region: CASTRTQRFYEQYF. The CDR3 DNA reads as TGTGCCAGCACCCGGACTCAACGTTTTTACGAGCAGTACTTC.

The rearrangement links TRBV7-9 to TRBJ1-2; D remains unclear. The CDR3 spans 11 residues. Looked up from germline, CDR1 is SEHNR and CDR2 is FQNEAQ (reference sequence). V dropped 2 bases and J dropped 6 bases, with 4 bases sitting between them. CDR3 loop: CASSLYDGYTF. CDR3 sequence (DNA): TGTGCCAGCAGCTTATATGATGGCTACACCTTC.

This chain joins TRBV9 and TRBJ1-6; D is unclear. Germline CDR1 is SGDLS and CDR2 is YYNGEE. Trimming pared 3 bases from V and 2 bases from J, leaving 9 bases between. The CDR3 length is 15 residues. As DNA, the CDR3 is TGTGCCAGCAGCGCAATAGACACCTATAATTCACCCCTCCACTTT. Translated: CASSAIDTYNSPLHF.

V is TRBV4-1 and J is TRBJ1-5, with 11 bases that match TRBD1. CDR3 size: 17 residues. With V trimmed by 4 bases and J by 0 bases, 5 bases remained unmatched. The germline CDR1 and CDR2 sequences are MGHRA and YSYEKL. Written as DNA, the CDR3 is TGCGCCAGCAGCCCCGGGACAGGGGGATCTAGCAATCAGCCCCAGCATTTT. Its protein product is CASSPGTGGSSNQPQHF.

Details on this clone: Other DNA sequences from this sample encode an identical CDR3 as well. This chain joins TRBV6-5 and TRBJ1-5; TRBD1 aligns across 7 bases. This CDR3 spans 14 amino acids. Germline V CDR1 and CDR2: MNHEY, SVGAGI. The J segment lost 2 bases and the V segment lost 2 bases, leaving 0 bases of the junction unmatched. The CDR3 here is CASSYGQGNQPQHF. The CDR3 DNA reads as TGTGCCAGCAGTTACGGACAGGGCAATCAGCCCCAGCATTTT.

The chain is built from TRBV6-2 or TRBV6-3 and TRBJ1-5; weak D call: TRBD1 (5 bases). CDR1 is MNHEY and CDR2 is SVGEGT in the germline V gene. The CDR3 consists of 14 residues. V was cut by 6 bases and J by 5 bases, with 14 bases left in between. The CDR3 here is CASSPRQIDQPQHF. The DNA of the CDR3 is TGTGCCAGCAGCCCCCGACAGATCGATCAGCCCCAGCATTTT.

The chain employs TRBV4-1 and TRBJ1-1; 7 nucleotides align to TRBD1. The CDR3 is made up of 15 amino acids. Trimming at V came to 1 base and at J to 5 bases, leaving 7 bases not matched to a gene. Germline V lookup: CDR1 MGHRA, CDR2 YSYEKL. The DNA of the CDR3 is TGCGCCAGCAGCCAAGGACAGGGCGGGTGGACTGAAGCTTTCTTT. Translated, it gives CASSQGQGGWTEAFF.

This chain joins TRBV7-9 and TRBJ1-2; D call uncertain. Germline assignment: CDR1 SEHNR and CDR2 FQNEAQ (reference sequence). This CDR3 contains 15 residues. V was cut by 4 bases and J by 0 bases, with 12 bases left in between. CDR3 loop: CASSSRSRSNYGYTF. CDR3 sequence (DNA): TGTGCCAGCAGCTCCCGGTCGAGATCTAACTATGGCTACACCTTC.

The V call is TRBV7-2, the J call TRBJ2-7, with TRBD1 matching 8 bases. V lost 8 bases and J lost 3; bases outside the gene matches: 9. From germline, CDR1 is SGHTA and CDR2 FQGNSA. The CDR3 loop spans 14 amino acids. The CDR3 region is CASGVDRDLYEQYF. CDR3 coding DNA: TGTGCCAGCGGGGTGGACAGGGACCTCTACGAGCAGTACTTC.

This chain uses TRBV28 with TRBJ2-7, with 14 bases identical to TRBD2. Trimming took 4 bases from V and 9 from J; bases not matched to a gene: 5. CDR3 length: 14 residues. Germline V gene lookup returns CDR1 MDHEN and CDR2 SYDVKM. The CDR3 is CASSSGLAGVGQYF. The CDR3 DNA sequence: TGTGCCAGCAGTTCGGGACTAGCGGGAGTAGGGCAGTACTTC.

CDR3 bases: TGTGCCAGCAGCTTACGAGCGGGAGGGCACAATGAGCAGTTCTTC. This codes for CASSLRAGGHNEQFF. V is TRBV7-3 and J is TRBJ2-1; the match to TRBD2 covers 10 bases. Germline CDR1 and CDR2: SGHTA and FQGTGA. The J segment lost 5 bases and the V segment lost 2 bases, leaving 3 bases of the junction unmatched. CDR3 size: 15 residues.

The gene calls are TRBV19 and TRBJ2-7; D is unresolved. V was trimmed by 8 bases and J by 3 bases, leaving 8 bases between them. Looked up from germline, CDR1 is LNHDA and CDR2 is SQIVND (reference sequence). This CDR3 spans 11 amino acids. CDR3 coding DNA: TGTGCCAGTGGGCAGATCTACGAGCAGTACTTC. It specifies CASGQIYEQYF.

The gene calls are TRBV6-2 or TRBV6-3 and TRBJ1-5, with a possible D match to TRBD1 (6 bases). The germline V gene has CDR1 MNHEY and CDR2 SVGEGT. The V end lost 4 bases, the J end lost 5 bases, and 9 bases lay between the germline ends. The CDR3 consists of 13 residues. The CDR3 DNA reads as TGTGCCAGCAGTTTAGGGGGTTATCAGCCCCAGCATTTT. It is translated as CASSLGGYQPQHF.

CDR3 in DNA: TGTGCCAGCAGTTACAGGGGGCTCACTGAAGCTTTCTTT. It specifies CASSYRGLTEAFF. The J gene is TRBJ1-1, the V gene TRBV6-5; 7 bases match TRBD1. The germline CDR1 and CDR2 sequences are MNHEY and SVGAGI. There are 13 residues in the CDR3. With V trimmed by 2 bases and J by 4 bases, 1 base remained unmatched.